The 5 T cell receptor beta chains in this list originate from one sample, sequenced in a study of shared clonotypes between healthy human individuals. Produced via immunoSEQ multiplex PCR; TCRdb's table is partial and in-frame only. The table shows roughly 650,000 clones, with approximately 96% occurring only once. Terminally differentiated effector memory CD45RA+ cells were left out of the naive CD8 fraction, which was CD45RO-negative and positively selected for CCR7. The specimen was naive CD8+ T cells sorted from blood. These receptors originate from a woman aged 25-40 years in good health.

The rearrangement joins TRBV9 to TRBJ2-7; 11 nucleotides line up with TRBD1. J lost 3 bases, V lost 3 bases, and 8 bases had no gene match. The germline V gene encodes CDR1 SGDLS and CDR2 YYNGEE. The CDR3 totals 16 residues. CDR3 amino acids: CASSESYGTGGYEQYF. The CDR3 DNA is TGTGCCAGCAGCGAGAGCTATGGGACAGGGGGCTACGAGCAGTACTTC.

The chain employs TRBV2 and TRBJ2-2, with D maybe TRBD1 (6 bases). The CDR3 consists of 16 residues. Germline loops: CDR1 SNHLY, CDR2 FYNNEI. The ends were cut back, 3 bases at V and 5 bases at J, with 16 bases in the middle. In DNA form, the CDR3 reads TGTGCCAGCAGTGATAGCAGGGGTAGGACGACCGGGGAGCTGTTTTTT. Its protein is CASSDSRGRTTGELFF. Combining the CDR3 with reference TRBV2 and TRBJ2-2 gives the whole variable domain EPEVTQTPSHQVTQMGQEVILRCVPISNHLYFYWYRQILGQKVEFLVSFYNNEISEKSEIFDDQFSVERPDGSNFTLKIRSTKLEDSAMYFCASSDSRGRTTGELFFGEGSRLTVL.

The chain recombines TRBV6-1 with TRBJ2-2; D call uncertain. The CDR3 extends over 12 amino acids. The V gene lost 7 bases and the J gene lost 4 bases, with 7 bases spanning the gap. Germline lookup yields CDR1 MNHNS and CDR2 SASEGT. CDR3 coding DNA: TGTGCCAGCACGTTAGGCACCGGGGAGCTGTTTTTT. Translation gives CASTLGTGELFF.

The chain has TRBV7-8 and TRBJ2-5; 9 nucleotides align to TRBD2. In germline, CDR1 is SGHVS, CDR2 FQNEAQ. This CDR3 has 14 residues. Trimming cost V 2 bases and J 5 bases; bases outside gene matches: 3. The CDR3, as DNA: TGTGCCAGCAGCTTACTTAGCGGGAGTGAGACCCAGTACTTC. Protein product: CASSLLSGSETQYF. The variable domain in full, with the rest retrieved from reference TRBV7-8 and TRBJ2-5, is GAGVSQSPRYKVAKRGQDVALRCDPISGHVSLFWYQQALGQGPEFLTYFQNEAQLDKSGLPSDRFFAERPEGSVSTLKIQRTQQEDSAVYLCASSLLSGSETQYFGPGTRLLVL.

V gene TRBV5-4 combines with J gene TRBJ2-7, with TRBD2 as a possible D gene (5 bases). V was clipped by 0 bases and J by 2 bases, with 9 bases between them. The CDR3 loop spans 14 amino acids. Germline values: CDR1 SGHNT, CDR2 YYREEE (reference sequence). CDR3 sequence reads: CASSLAGSPYEQYF. CDR3 DNA sequence: TGTGCCAGCAGCTTGGCGGGGTCCCCCTACGAGCAGTACTTC.